This paragraph reports one T cell receptor beta chain. Repertoires were generated with immunoSEQ multiplex PCR, while TCRdb's copy carries only in-frame clones and drops some. In the table there are 50,000 to 70,000 clones, approximately 90% of which are singletons. Per the germline V gene, CDR1 is SGHDT and CDR2 is YYEEEE. The J segment lost 6 bases and the V segment lost 0 bases, leaving 5 bases of the junction unmatched. This CDR3 contains 16 residues. The data belong to a study of blood T cell repertoires in COVID-19. Across the whole study: Acute-phase and convalescent COVID-19 samples originated in the United States, Italy and Spain.

The sequenced sample consisted of peripheral blood. This TCR was recovered from a human donor with active COVID-19. The donor label of this sample is uncertain. This chain links TRBV5-6 with TRBJ2-3, with 12 bases aligning to TRBD2. CDR3 sequence (DNA): TGTGCCAGCAGCTTGGGACTAGCGGGGGTGACGGATACGCAGTATTTT. Amino acid sequence: CASSLGLAGVTDTQYF.